The present T cell receptor (beta chain) was sequenced within a study of blood T cell repertoires in COVID-19. Study summary: Sample material is recorded as cDNA or gDNA derived from T cells, B-cell-depleted T cells, or PBMCs.

CDR1 and CDR2 (germline): MGHRA, YSYEKL. Trimming removed 4 bases from V and 3 bases from J, with 9 bases in between. The CDR3 covers 13 residues. As handled by the study authors: Nucleated cell counts were estimated from reference gene primer amplification. Sequencing used immunoSEQ multiplex PCR; TCRdb keeps in-frame clones, though not all of them. For V, J and clone size, that table is used; D and trimming come from the DNA. The sample includes around 200,000 clones, about 87% of them seen just once. Grouping used clinical history reported by participants in a survey and questionnaire. Sequenced input: PBMCs or T cells enriched from blood (not recorded which). The genes are TRBV4-1 and TRBJ1-1, with D tentatively TRBD1 (5 bases). The clonotype originates from a man aged 18 to 29 with acute COVID-19. CDR3 bases: TGCGCCAGCAGCCGAGGAGGGGACACTGAAGCTTTCTTT. Encoded protein: CASSRGGDTEAFF.